The clone carrying this T cell receptor (beta chain) was seen a few times. Its antigen is not identified. Unique molecular identifiers were carried by the TCR beta cDNA libraries. Using its own MiXCR run on the PCR reads, TCRdb lists one record per CDR3 protein. The sample includes under 650,000 distinct CDR3 sequences, about 44% seen only once; the top ten take about 1.5%. This CDR3 contains 14 residues. J was trimmed by 1 base and V by 6 bases; bases with no gene match: 4. This sample is part of a study of post-analysis software for immune sequencing data. Study observations and caveats: The study found TRBV5-6, TRBV5-1 and TRBV20-1 among a handful of TRBV segments more frequent in patients than controls.

This clonotype was sampled from a girl aged 10-17 years with multiple sclerosis. The chain has TRBV12-3 or TRBV12-4 and TRBJ2-7; 9 bases line up with TRBD1. The specimen sequenced was blood. The CDR3 nucleotides read TGTGCCAGCAGAGGGACAGGGTATTCCTACGAGCAGTACTTC. This codes for CASRGTGYSYEQYF.